This TCR beta chain came from a study of cytomegalovirus exposure and HLA in healthy donors. The study's findings and limits: A list of 164 TCR beta chains associated with cytomegalovirus was given. With high specificity and sensitivity, the classifier reportedly diagnosed cytomegalovirus status.

Comment on this clone: The antigen remains undetermined.

Method: immunoSEQ multiplex PCR; TCRdb's copy keeps in-frame clones and lacks some. The sample has 100,000 to 150,000 clones, approximately 91% seen once; the top ten hold more than 1.5%. V shed 3 bases and J 9 bases; nucleotides not matched to a gene: 22. From germline, CDR1 is MGHRA and CDR2 YSYEKL. The CDR3 spans 18 residues. The receptor was derived from a young woman in good health and CMV-seronegative. The material sequenced was PBMCs. This chain connects TRBV4-1 to TRBJ1-2, with 7 bases that match TRBD1. CDR3 DNA sequence: TGCGCCAGCAGCCAGGTCTATACGGGACAGAGTGGCTTCTTCCGCTACACCTTC. This sequence encodes CASSQVYTGQSGFFRYTF.